Below are 3 T cell receptor beta chains sequenced from a single sample in a study of shared clonotypes between healthy human individuals. Clones were sequenced by immunoSEQ multiplex PCR, and TCRdb holds only the in-frame ones, with some missing. The sample lists hundreds of thousands of clones; about 95% were seen once. Naive CD8 cells lacked CD45RO, underwent positive selection for CCR7 and left out terminally differentiated effector memory CD45RA+ cells. Sequenced sample: naive CD8+ T cells sorted from blood. The receptors shown here come from a woman aged 25 to 39 in good health.

The J gene is TRBJ1-2, the V gene TRBV4-1; the match to TRBD1 covers 8 bases. J lost 5 bases, V lost 3 bases, and 8 bases had no gene match. The CDR3 has 15 residues. CDR1 is MGHRA and CDR2 is YSYEKL in the germline V gene. CDR3 bases: TGCGCCAGCAGCCACCTGGGGGGACAGGCATATGGCTACACCTTC. Translation: CASSHLGGQAYGYTF.

V is TRBV27 and J is TRBJ2-5; D call uncertain. Germline V gene sequence: CDR1 MNHEY, CDR2 SMNVEV (reference sequence). This CDR3 comprises 15 residues. V shed 5 bases and J shed 4 bases, with 17 bases lying between them. The CDR3 sequence: CASSPTASFGETQYF. The CDR3 coding sequence is TGTGCCAGCAGTCCCACCGCCAGCTTTGGAGAGACCCAGTACTTC.

This chain links TRBV14 with TRBJ1-4; a possible D gene is TRBD1 (6 bases). This CDR3 spans 16 amino acids. The germline gives CDR1 SGHDN, CDR2 FVKESK. Trimming removed 0 bases from V and 7 bases from J, with 15 bases in between. In DNA form, the CDR3 reads TGTGCCAGCAGCCAAGATTCGGAGGGGGTAGCTGAAAAACTGTTTTTT. Protein: CASSQDSEGVAEKLFF.